The 17 T cell receptor beta chains given below trace back to one sample, sequenced in a study of CD8 T cells in ankylosing spondylitis. TCRdb reprocessed the 5' RACE reads with MiXCR, giving one entry per CDR3 protein. The sample shows around 390,000 distinct CDR3 sequences, around 20% of them seen only once. No antigen is known for these receptors. Whole-study results and caveats: Within ankylosing spondylitis blood, a TCR beta motif made up of under 10 highly homologous variants appeared to be characteristic.

Sequencing was done on a sample of blood, either unsorted or a sorted T cell fraction (not recorded which). Receptors originate from a male donor with ankylosing spondylitis.

The gene calls are TRBV20-1 and TRBJ1-6; a weak D match, TRBD1 (6 bases). Trimming shortened V by 0 bases and J by 4 bases, and 16 bases separated the two germline ends. The CDR3 spans 17 residues. The V gene's germline CDR1 is DFQATT and CDR2 SNEGSKA (reference sequence). The CDR3 DNA reads TGCAGTGCTAGAGATATCGTAGGACAGACATATAATTCACCCCTCCACTTT. Protein product: CSARDIVGQTYNSPLHF.

This clonotype has at least ten counts. The chain combines TRBV18 with TRBJ2-3; 11 bases match TRBD2. There are 15 residues in the CDR3. Trimming removed 6 bases from V and 3 bases from J; junction bases left unmatched: 5. The germline V gene encodes CDR1 KGHSH and CDR2 LQKENI. CDR3 DNA sequence: TGTGCCAGCTCGTCGCTAGCGGGAGGAACAGATACGCAGTATTTT. Translating it yields CASSSLAGGTDTQYF.

The genes are TRBV28 and TRBJ2-7; TRBD1 is a possible D gene (5 bases). CDR3 length: 14 residues. CDR1 and CDR2 (germline): MDHEN, SYDVKM. The V and J ends lost 6 bases and 3 bases respectively, with 15 bases between them. DNA of the CDR3: TGTGCCAGCAGGTCATGGGGCAAAGACTACGAGCAGTACTTC. Protein sequence: CASRSWGKDYEQYF. The full variable domain, with the rest looked up from reference TRBV28 and TRBJ2-7, is DVKVTQSSRYLVKRTGEKVFLECVQDMDHENMFWYRQDPGLGLRLIYFSYDVKMKEKGDIPEGYSVSREKKERFSLILESASTNQTSMYLCASRSWGKDYEQYFGPGTRLTVT.

This clonotype has at least ten counts. The chain employs TRBV29-1 and TRBJ2-1; a weak D match, TRBD2 (5 bases). The germline V gene has CDR1 SQVTM and CDR2 ANQGSEA. The CDR3 is 13 residues long. Trimming shortened V by 7 bases and J by 6 bases, and 16 bases separated the two germline ends. The CDR3 sequence: CSARRSGFNEQFF. CDR3 DNA sequence: TGCAGCGCCCGACGTTCGGGGTTCAATGAGCAGTTCTTC.

The genes are TRBV20-1 and TRBJ2-5; TRBD2 might be the D (6 bases). Germline CDR1 DFQATT, CDR2 SNEGSKA (reference sequence). The CDR3 is 15 residues long. Deletions cut 3 bases from V and 3 bases from J, with 17 bases between. In nucleotides, the CDR3 is TGCAGTGCTAGGGGACTCAGTCAACTCAAAGAGACCCAGTACTTC. Its translation: CSARGLSQLKETQYF.

The chain joins TRBV7-6 to TRBJ2-1, with D possibly TRBD1 on 6 matching bases. Germline lookup yields CDR1 SGHVS and CDR2 FNYEAQ. The CDR3 covers 14 residues. The V gene lost 4 bases and the J gene lost 10 bases, with 17 bases spanning the gap. This CDR3 reads CASSSGQLEMEQFF. The DNA of the CDR3 is TGTGCCAGCAGCTCTGGACAGTTAGAAATGGAGCAGTTCTTC. Supplemented by reference TRBV7-6 and TRBJ2-1, the full variable domain reads GAGVSQSPRYKVTKRGQDVALRCDPISGHVSLYWYRQALGQGPEFLTYFNYEAQQDKSGLPNDRFSAERPEGSISTLTIQRTEQRDSAMYRCASSSGQLEMEQFFGPGTRLTVL.

J is TRBJ1-3 and V is TRBV10-3; TRBD1 aligns across 7 bases. The CDR3 has 13 residues. Germline assignment: CDR1 ENHRY and CDR2 SYGVKD. With 7 bases clipped from V and 4 bases from J, the junction kept 4 bases outside the gene matches. DNA of the CDR3: TGTGCCATCACCGGGACAGACGGAAACACCATATATTTT. Its translation is CAITGTDGNTIYF.

This sequence joins TRBV7-6 and TRBJ2-7; D is possibly TRBD1 (6 bases). The V gene's germline CDR1 is SGHVS and CDR2 FNYEAQ. This CDR3 is 16 amino acids long. Trimming pared 2 bases from V and 0 bases from J, leaving 14 bases between. Here the CDR3 DNA reads TGTGCCAGCAGCTTATTGTCCGGGACAAGCTCCTACGAGCAGTACTTC. Its protein product is CASSLLSGTSSYEQYF.

In its sample, this clonotype was seen a few times. The chain combines TRBV13 with TRBJ1-6; D call uncertain. V lost 0 bases and J 8 bases, leaving 20 bases between the germline ends. Germline V lookup: CDR1 PRHDT, CDR2 FYEKMQ (reference sequence). This CDR3 is built from 18 residues. CDR3 DNA: TGTGCCAGCAGCTTAGGCTCAGCCGGTGTTACGGGCTATTCACCCCTCCACTTT. Its protein is CASSLGSAGVTGYSPLHF. Full variable domain (outside the CDR3, taken from reference TRBV13 and TRBJ1-6): AAGVIQSPRHLIKEKRETATLKCYPIPRHDTVYWYQQGPGQDPQFLISFYEKMQSDKGSIPDRFSAQQFSDYHSELNMSSLELGDSALYFCASSLGSAGVTGYSPLHFGNGTRLTVT.

The gene calls are TRBV20-1 and TRBJ2-5; 8 nucleotides align to TRBD2. V trimming: 0 bases; J trimming: 5 bases; junction bases outside the gene matches: 8. Germline V CDR1 and CDR2: DFQATT, SNEGSKA (reference sequence). The CDR3 length is 15 residues. The CDR3 DNA is TGCAGTGCTAGAGATATGGCTAGCGGGTTTGAGACCCAGTACTTC. Translating gives CSARDMASGFETQYF.

There are a few counts of this clonotype. The V call is TRBV20-1, the J call TRBJ2-1, with a possible D match to TRBD2 (6 bases). Trimming took 5 bases from V and 4 from J, leaving 21 bases between them. Germline CDR1 is DFQATT and CDR2 is SNEGSKA (reference sequence). The CDR3 sequence is 16 residues long. CDR3 bases: TGCAGTGCTCCCCCCCCCACGGGAGTGGGATACAATGAGCAGTTCTTC. Amino acids: CSAPPPTGVGYNEQFF.

The V call is TRBV30, the J call TRBJ1-1; 9 nucleotides agree with TRBD1. Germline V gives CDR1 GTSNPN, CDR2 SVGIG (reference sequence). V trimming: 2 bases; J trimming: 5 bases; junction bases outside the gene matches: 12. This CDR3 is built from 16 residues. Written as DNA, the CDR3 is TGTGCCTGGAGTTCAGGGACAGGGTCATTTCCGACTGAAGCTTTCTTT. Translation gives CAWSSGTGSFPTEAFF.

V is TRBV6-1 and J is TRBJ2-1, with 7 bases fitting TRBD1. Germline assignment: CDR1 MNHNS and CDR2 SASEGT. The CDR3 covers 15 residues. Trimming removed 5 bases from V and 5 bases from J; junction bases left unmatched: 9. CDR3 protein: CASSQQGLGNNEQFF. In DNA form, the CDR3 reads TGTGCCAGCAGTCAACAGGGGCTGGGGAACAATGAGCAGTTCTTC.

J is TRBJ2-1 and V is TRBV19, with TRBD1 identical over 8 bases. With 5 bases clipped from V and 13 bases from J, the junction kept 16 bases outside the gene matches. CDR1 is LNHDA, CDR2 SQIVND, per germline (reference sequence). The CDR3 sequence is 15 residues long. The CDR3 reads CASSRGGTGGFHQFF. The CDR3 bases are TGTGCCAGTAGTCGGGGCGGGACAGGAGGTTTCCATCAGTTCTTC.

This chain uses TRBV20-1 with TRBJ1-1; D is undetermined. The CDR3 totals 13 residues. The V gene's germline CDR1 is DFQATT and CDR2 SNEGSKA (reference sequence). V was pared by 0 bases and J by 1 base, with 6 bases between. CDR3 residues: CSAREGWNTEAFF. The CDR3 DNA is TGCAGTGCTAGAGAGGGGTGGAACACTGAAGCTTTCTTT.

The rearrangement uses TRBV5-6 and TRBJ1-2, with unresolved D. This CDR3 spans 15 amino acids. Per germline, CDR1 SGHDT and CDR2 YYEEEE. The V end lost 2 bases, the J end lost 4 bases, and 15 bases lay between the germline ends. This chain's CDR3 is CASSLIAGSVYGYTF. The CDR3 region has the DNA TGTGCCAGCAGCTTAATCGCGGGCTCGGTCTATGGCTACACCTTC.

This rearrangement joins TRBV2 to TRBJ1-5; D is perhaps TRBD1 (6 bases). V shed 1 base and J shed 9 bases, with 10 bases lying between them. The CDR3 has 13 amino acids. Germline CDR1 and CDR2: SNHLY and FYNNEI. This CDR3 is CASSEGGGWPQHF. The CDR3 coding sequence is TGTGCCAGCAGTGAAGGTGGGGGCTGGCCCCAGCATTTT.